This T cell receptor beta chain was identified in a study of T cell responses to AZD1222 COVID-19 vaccine. General study findings and limits: Elevations in Spike-specific TCR breadth and depth followed administration of two AZD1222 doses. The CD4 TCRs associated with vaccination extended across spike and predominated at 160-218 and 743-854.

A remark on this clone: The antigen is unknown.

Data came from immunoSEQ multiplex PCR; TCRdb stores just in-frame clones and leaves some out. The data contain about 76,000 clones, roughly 90% of them singletons. V was cut by 0 bases and J by 4 bases, with 11 bases left in between. Per germline, CDR1 MNHEY and CDR2 SVGAGI. The CDR3 is 15 amino acids. Sequenced material: peripheral blood, taken on day 0 of AZD1222 vaccination. V usage is TRBV6-5 and J usage is TRBJ2-3, with D uncertain. This clonotype was sampled from an adult in good health. The chain's CDR3 is CASSYSLDPSDTQYF. The DNA for the CDR3 is TGTGCCAGCAGTTACTCGCTCGATCCTTCAGATACGCAGTATTTT.